This T cell receptor (beta chain) was sequenced for a study of neurological immune-mediated disorders. Time point reported: longitudinal time-point 1 (baseline). The healthy controls volunteered at a blood bank in Maryland, USA. TCRdb itself ran the 5' RACE reads through MiXCR, one entry per CDR3 protein. The sample holds tens of thousands of distinct CDR3 sequences, about 9.4% seen once. This clonotype was counted at least ten times. This TCR was sampled from a young man in good health. Sequencing input: PBMCs.

The CDR3 here is CASRHGGFETQYF. DNA of the CDR3: TGTGCCAGCAGGCACGGGGGTTTCGAGACCCAGTACTTC. The rearrangement links TRBV27 to TRBJ2-5; D is perhaps TRBD2 (6 bases). Deletions cut 6 bases from V and 5 bases from J, with 13 bases between. CDR1 is MNHEY and CDR2 is SMNVEV in the germline V gene (reference sequence). The CDR3 has 13 amino acids.